This T cell receptor (beta chain) originates from a study of T cells expressing NK-cell markers. Whole-study context: It was sorted CD3+CD56+NKG2C+, CD3+CD56+NKG2C- and CD3+CD56-NKG2C+ T cells that supplied the TCR beta repertoires.

Looked up from germline, CDR1 is SGHRS and CDR2 is YFSETQ. The CDR3 contains 14 residues. TCRdb reworked the 5' RACE reads into one entry per CDR3 protein, no DNA. Its clone listing holds approximately 550,000 distinct CDR3 sequences. As regards this clonotype: Antigen: not known.

Study-level points and caveats: HCMV specificity was not established for the expanded NKG2C+ T cell clones.

Sequencing was carried out using blood T cells: a sorted CD56 or NKG2C T cell subset, CD4+ or CD8+ T cells, or bulk PBMC T cells (not recorded which). The chain uses TRBV5-1 and TRBJ1-5; without DNA, the TCRdb call of TRBD1 cannot be checked. The origin of this receptor is a man younger than 30 in good health. This CDR3 reads CASSSDGQNQPQHF.